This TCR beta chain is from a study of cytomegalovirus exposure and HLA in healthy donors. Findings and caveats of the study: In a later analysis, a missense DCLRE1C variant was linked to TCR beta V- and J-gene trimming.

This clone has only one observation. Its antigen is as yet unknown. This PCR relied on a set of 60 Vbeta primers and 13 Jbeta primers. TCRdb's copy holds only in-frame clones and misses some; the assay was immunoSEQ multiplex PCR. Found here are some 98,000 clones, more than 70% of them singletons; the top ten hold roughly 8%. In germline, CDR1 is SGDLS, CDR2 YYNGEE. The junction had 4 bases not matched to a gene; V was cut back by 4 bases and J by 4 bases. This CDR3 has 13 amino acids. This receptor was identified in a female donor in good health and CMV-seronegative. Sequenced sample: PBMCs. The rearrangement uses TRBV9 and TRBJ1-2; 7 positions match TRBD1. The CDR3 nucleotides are TGTGCCAGCAGCCTCCGGACAGGCTATGGCTACACCTTC. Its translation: CASSLRTGYGYTF.